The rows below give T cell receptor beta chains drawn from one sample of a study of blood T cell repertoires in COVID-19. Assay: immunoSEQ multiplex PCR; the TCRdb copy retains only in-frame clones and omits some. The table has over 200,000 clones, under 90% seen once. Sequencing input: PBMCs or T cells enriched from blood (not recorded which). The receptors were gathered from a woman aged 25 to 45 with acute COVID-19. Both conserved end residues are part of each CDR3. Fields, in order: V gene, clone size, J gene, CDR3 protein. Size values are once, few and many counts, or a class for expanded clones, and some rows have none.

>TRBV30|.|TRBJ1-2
CAWRLTDLFYGYTF
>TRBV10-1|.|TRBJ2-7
CASSPGETGYEQYF
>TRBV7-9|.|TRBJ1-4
CASSLGRVDEKLFF
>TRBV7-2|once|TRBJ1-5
CASSVRDSTTYSNQPQHF
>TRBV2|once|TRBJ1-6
CASSLTLQGNSPLHF
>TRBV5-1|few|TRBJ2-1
CASSLVDGGDYNEQFF
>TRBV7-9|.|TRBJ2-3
CASSLLLAASTDTQYF
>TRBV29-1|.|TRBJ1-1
CSVDGRKEALVTEAFF
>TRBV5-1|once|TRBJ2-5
CASSRVGGETQYF
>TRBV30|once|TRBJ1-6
CAWTRRGQVFFPLHF
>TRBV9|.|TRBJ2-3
CASARGGGARTDTQYF
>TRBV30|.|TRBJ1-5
CAWSVRPGQGKSNQPQHF
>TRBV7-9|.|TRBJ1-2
CASSFTPGEGADGYTF
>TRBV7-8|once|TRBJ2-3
CASSLRVGSSGGATDTQYF
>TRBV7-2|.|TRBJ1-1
CASKPGGVNTEAFF
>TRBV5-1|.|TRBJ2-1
CASSLIRTGGGNEQFF
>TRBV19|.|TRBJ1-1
CASSSTSGWNRMNTEAFF
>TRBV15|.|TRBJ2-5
CATSRRTAQETQYF
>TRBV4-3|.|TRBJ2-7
CASSQDRGASYEQYF
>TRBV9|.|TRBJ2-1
CASASGGAGWDEQFF
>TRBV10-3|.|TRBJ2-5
CAIKKTSGGEETQYF
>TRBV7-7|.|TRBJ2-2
CASSLGPTTNTGELFF
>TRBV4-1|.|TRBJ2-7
CASSQGIVRQGLTYEQYF
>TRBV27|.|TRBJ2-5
CASISGEQETQYF
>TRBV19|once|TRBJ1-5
CASSRTGVQRNQPQHF
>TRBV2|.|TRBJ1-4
CARAGGATNEKLFF
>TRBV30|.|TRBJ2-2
CAWSRLAVGELFF
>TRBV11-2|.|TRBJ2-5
CASSPGETQYF
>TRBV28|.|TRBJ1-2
CASSSPGTGKRGYTF
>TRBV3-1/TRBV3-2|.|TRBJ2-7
CASSRGQVGEQYF
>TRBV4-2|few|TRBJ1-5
CASSQAGNIPGPQHF
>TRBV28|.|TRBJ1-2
CASSLLDSTNYGYTF
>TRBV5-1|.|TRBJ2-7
CASGGGLAGTYEQYF
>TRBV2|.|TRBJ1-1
CASRDLNTEAFF
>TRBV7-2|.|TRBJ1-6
CASKRTGGSSGSYNSPLHF
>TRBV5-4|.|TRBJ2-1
CASSLVESYNEQFF
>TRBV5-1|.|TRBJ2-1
CASRSRGGFESYNEQFF
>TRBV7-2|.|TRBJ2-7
CASSSQGGSYEQYF
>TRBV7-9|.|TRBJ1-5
CASSNRTGAIQPQHF
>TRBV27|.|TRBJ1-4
CASRPYGQGAGSANEKLFF
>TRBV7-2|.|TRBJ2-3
CASSLGGRGETDTQYF
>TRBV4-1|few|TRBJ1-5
CASSRLGQGSNQPQHF
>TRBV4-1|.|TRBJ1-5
CASSLRQAYSNQPQHF
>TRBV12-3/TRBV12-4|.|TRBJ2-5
CASSRGRQETQYF
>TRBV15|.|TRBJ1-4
CATSRQRGEKLFF
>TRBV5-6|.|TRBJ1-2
CASSLDGTGYGYTF
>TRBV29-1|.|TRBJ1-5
CSVEVGGRGQPQHF
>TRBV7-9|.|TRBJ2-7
CASSLVTSGFPYEQYF
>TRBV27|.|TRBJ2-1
CASSFGRGEQFF
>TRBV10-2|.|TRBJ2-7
CASSASYEQYF
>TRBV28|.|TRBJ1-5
CASRGQNQPQHF
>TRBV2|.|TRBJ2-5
CAGGRAGQETQYF
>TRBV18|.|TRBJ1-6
CASSRPPGAPVYNSPLHF
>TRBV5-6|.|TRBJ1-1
CASSSYDQTGGAFF
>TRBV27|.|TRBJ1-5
CASSLRGHEEKPNQPQHF
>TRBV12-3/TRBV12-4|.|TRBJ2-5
CASSADWGTQYF
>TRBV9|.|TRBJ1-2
CASSRQQGADGYTF
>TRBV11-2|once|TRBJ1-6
CASSPLTTGLNSPLHF
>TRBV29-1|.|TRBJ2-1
CSVEVVGPGEQFF